This section outlines one T cell receptor beta chain sequence together with its context. This specimen comes from a study of shared T cell receptors in the human thymus. The table came from immunoSEQ multiplex PCR; TCRdb's copy has only in-frame clones and leaves some out. The sample has 720,000 or so clones, approximately 85% seen once. These data also formed part of another study, on human thymus T cells. As reported in that work: The sample donors, healthy Finnish infants, were having corrective surgery for congenital heart defects. Obtained as resections during corrective heart surgery, the thymus tissue was then studied. There appeared to be biased usage of V and J genes in thymic and blood repertoires. As related research reported, thymic repertoires overlapped highly among unrelated individuals.

The TCR sequence derives from a girl less than two years old with a congenital heart defect. The sample consisted of thymocytes.

The CDR3 loop is CASRPDRRPYNEQFF. In DNA form, the CDR3 reads TGTGCAAGTCGCCCTGACAGGCGTCCGTACAATGAGCAGTTCTTC. V and J are TRBV12-2 and TRBJ2-1; the table gives TRBD1 as D, unverified against the DNA. TRBV12-2 is listed as a pseudogene. The CDR3 is 15 amino acids.